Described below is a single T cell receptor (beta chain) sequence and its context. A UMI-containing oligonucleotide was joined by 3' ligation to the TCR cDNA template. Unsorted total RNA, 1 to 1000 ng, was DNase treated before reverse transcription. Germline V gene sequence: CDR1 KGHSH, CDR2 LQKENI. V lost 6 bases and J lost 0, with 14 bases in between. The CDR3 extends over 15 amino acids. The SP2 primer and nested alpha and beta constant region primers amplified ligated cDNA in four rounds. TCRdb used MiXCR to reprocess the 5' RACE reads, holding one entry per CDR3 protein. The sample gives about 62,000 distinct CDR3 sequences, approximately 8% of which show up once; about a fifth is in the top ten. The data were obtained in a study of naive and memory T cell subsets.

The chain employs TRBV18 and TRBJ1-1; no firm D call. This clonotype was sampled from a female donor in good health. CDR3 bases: TGTGCCAGCTCGACGAATCGGGGAATGAACACTGAAGCTTTCTTT. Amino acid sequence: CASSTNRGMNTEAFF.